This TCR beta chain was observed in a study of T cell repertoires in cytomegalovirus infection. Overall study context: Indications came from public TCR beta signatures; they pointed to CMV infection and to a matching HLA type.

MiXCR, run by TCRdb on the reads, gives a single entry per CDR3 protein. The sample includes fewer than 550,000 distinct CDR3 sequences, about 33% seen only once; the top ten take roughly 15%. Between the trimmed V and J ends, which lost 3 bases and 0 bases, there was a span of 12 bases. The CDR3 length is 15 residues. Per the germline V gene, CDR1 is WNHNN and CDR2 is SYGVQD (reference sequence). This clonotype turned up a few times. Its antigen remains unknown. Findings and limits, study-wide: HLA-C-restricted TCR beta clonotypes specific for CMV led the ex vivo response.

This chain uses TRBV10-1 with TRBJ2-7; D uncertain. The receptor was isolated from a human donor in good health (CMV status not recorded). Some clones in this sample may be carry-over from other donors' samples. The sample was PBMCs. The CDR3 here is CASSEDPFSSYEQYF. The CDR3 coding sequence is TGCGCCAGCAGTGAAGACCCGTTTAGCTCCTACGAGCAGTACTTC.